This TCR beta chain originates from a study of CD4 T cells in relation to SARS-CoV-2 and coronaviruses. Study details: The restricting HLA molecule for shared crossreactive spike epitopes was mapped.

The CDR3 is 18 residues long. Germline loops: CDR1 MNHEY, CDR2 SMNVEV (reference sequence). Trimming cost V 4 bases and J 0 bases, with 18 bases left between them. Generated by immunoSEQ multiplex PCR, the TCRdb table keeps only in-frame clones and is missing some. The sample consists of tens of thousands of clones, roughly 89% of them appearing once. Unexposed donor CD4+ T cells date from about 2011-2019, before the COVID-19 pandemic. Study-level findings and limits: Pre-pandemic and post-infection samples never came from the same donor. In approximately 71% of donors, memory CD4+ clonotypes crossrecognized SARS-CoV-2 and at least one common cold coronavirus spike.

On this clone: Its antigen is still unknown.

What was sequenced was memory CD4+ T cells from PBMCs. The chain combines TRBV27 with TRBJ1-4; perhaps TRBD1 as D (6 bases). This receptor was taken from a human donor in good health. The CDR3 DNA sequence: TGTGCCAGCAGTTCGATAGGGGGAAGGAGGGCAACTAATGAAAAACTGTTTTTT. Protein: CASSSIGGRRATNEKLFF.